This is a list of T cell receptor beta chains from one sample in a study of sequential checkpoint blockade in melanoma. Sequencing used immunoSEQ multiplex PCR; TCRdb keeps in-frame clones, though not all of them. Here the sample spans some 17,000 clones, 60% to 70% being singletons. Here the sequenced sample was CD8+ T cells sorted from blood (inferred from file names), taken from a patient given nivolumab and ipilimumab in sequence. The receptors originated from a human donor with melanoma. Each CDR3 is given with its conserved first and last residue. Each record gives: V gene, J gene, D gene, clone size, CDR3 protein, CDR3 DNA. D genes are given only for firm matches. For some rows the clone size is stated as once, few or many, or as a class when expanded; others skip it.

>TRBV5-6|TRBJ2-7|NA|NA
CASSLGQSSYEQYF
TGTGCCAGCAGCTTGGGACAGAGTTCCTACGAGCAGTACTTC
>TRBV7-9|TRBJ1-1|NA|few
CASSPAGDLEAFF
TGTGCCAGCAGCCCCGCGGGAGACCTTGAAGCTTTCTTT
>TRBV7-9|TRBJ1-1|TRBD1|NA
CASSLDRAAEAFF
TGTGCCAGCAGCCTGGACAGGGCGGCTGAAGCTTTCTTT
>TRBV6-5|TRBJ2-2|TRBD1|few
CATRDSSGELFF
TGTGCCACCAGGGACAGTTCCGGGGAGCTGTTTTTT
>TRBV6-5|TRBJ2-7|NA|NA
CASTQGVHEQYF
TGTGCCAGCACCCAAGGGGTCCACGAGCAGTACTTC
>TRBV7-2|TRBJ1-5|NA|NA
CASSLVEASNQPQHF
TGTGCCAGCAGCTTAGTGGAGGCTAGCAATCAGCCCCAGCATTTT
>TRBV7-9|TRBJ2-2|TRBD1|NA
CASSPRGYTGELFF
TGTGCCAGCAGCCCCAGGGGGTACACCGGGGAGCTGTTTTTT
>TRBV4-2|TRBJ2-2|TRBD2|NA
CASKAGGPTGELFF
TGTGCCAGCAAAGCGGGGGGGCCCACCGGGGAGCTGTTTTTT
>TRBV29-1|TRBJ2-1|TRBD2|NA
CSVATLAGGRVSNEQFF
TGCAGCGTTGCCACCTTAGCGGGGGGGCGGGTCTCCAATGAGCAGTTCTTC
>TRBV7-6|TRBJ2-1|TRBD2|NA
CASSQTSGGNNEQFF
TGTGCCAGCAGCCAGACTAGCGGGGGAAACAATGAGCAGTTCTTC
>TRBV18|TRBJ1-2|TRBD1|NA
CASSPLRTPDRGDGYTF
TGTGCCAGCTCACCATTACGTACTCCCGACAGGGGCGATGGCTACACCTTC
>TRBV5-6|TRBJ1-2|NA|few
CASSLGRTAGYTF
TGTGCCAGCAGCTTGGGCCGGACAGCTGGCTACACCTTC
>TRBV6-1|TRBJ2-2|NA|NA
CASSEAEAGGELFF
TGTGCCAGCAGTGAAGCGGAGGCAGGCGGGGAGCTGTTTTTT
>TRBV28|TRBJ2-5|TRBD2|NA
CASSSFGGSLETQYF
TGTGCCAGCAGTTCTTTCGGCGGGAGCTTGGAGACCCAGTACTTC
>TRBV7-6|TRBJ1-4|NA|NA
CASSLALSEKLFF
TGTGCCAGCAGCTTAGCTCTGTCTGAAAAACTGTTTTTT
>TRBV5-6|TRBJ2-6|NA|once
CASSPELSGANVLTF
TGTGCCAGCAGCCCTGAACTCTCTGGGGCCAACGTCCTGACTTTC
>TRBV9|TRBJ2-5|TRBD2|NA
CASSVEGAGGLSAKDQYF
TGTGCCAGCAGCGTAGAGGGAGCGGGGGGCCTGTCGGCCAAAGACCAGTACTTC
>TRBV6-6|TRBJ1-6|NA|medium-sized
CASSYGPPSYNSPLHF
TGTGCCAGCAGTTACGGCCCCCCCTCCTATAATTCACCCCTCCACTTT
>TRBV4-2|TRBJ2-3|TRBD2|NA
CASSRGSGGAVTDTQYF
TGTGCCAGCAGCCGCGGTAGCGGGGGGGCCGTCACAGATACGCAGTATTTT
>TRBV11-2|TRBJ2-1|TRBD1|few
CASSMIDRGQYNEQFF
TGTGCCAGCAGCATGATTGACAGGGGGCAATACAATGAGCAGTTCTTC
>TRBV19|TRBJ2-5|NA|once
CASSQTGESETQYF
TGTGCCAGTTCACAGACAGGAGAATCAGAGACCCAGTACTTC
>TRBV9|TRBJ2-3|NA|once
CASSAPRLNTQYF
TGTGCCAGCAGCGCGCCTAGGTTGAATACGCAGTATTTT
>TRBV9|TRBJ2-3|TRBD2|few
CASSRVGGSGDTQYF
TGTGCCAGCAGCAGAGTGGGGGGGTCGGGAGATACGCAGTATTTT
>TRBV18|TRBJ2-3|TRBD2|once
CASSPTYSSGETDTQYF
TGTGCCAGCTCACCTACCTATTCCAGCGGGGAGACAGATACGCAGTATTTT
>TRBV11-3|TRBJ1-1|NA|NA
CASSPPDRPEAFF
TGTGCCAGCAGCCCGCCTGACAGGCCTGAAGCTTTCTTT
>TRBV6-5|TRBJ2-1|TRBD2|NA
CASSLTSGGNNEQFF
TGTGCCAGCAGTCTGACTAGCGGGGGCAACAATGAGCAGTTCTTC
>TRBV6-4|TRBJ2-1|TRBD2|NA
CASSDLAGGANEQFF
TGTGCCAGCAGCGATCTAGCGGGGGGAGCCAATGAGCAGTTCTTC
>TRBV7-8|TRBJ1-3|TRBD1|few
CASRGQGNTIYF
TGTGCCAGCAGGGGACAGGGCAACACCATATATTTT
>TRBV9|TRBJ2-7|TRBD2|few
CASSEDGRYEQYF
TGTGCCAGCAGCGAGGACGGGAGGTACGAGCAGTACTTC
>TRBV2|TRBJ1-2|NA|NA
CASNTGSYGYTF
TGTGCCAGCAACACAGGTAGCTATGGCTACACCTTC
>TRBV4-1|TRBJ1-3|NA|NA
CASSQFLPGAGNTIYF
TGCGCCAGCAGCCAATTTCTCCCAGGGGCTGGAAACACCATATATTTT
>TRBV27|TRBJ2-2|NA|once
CASSFTGWAGELFF
TGTGCCAGCAGTTTCACAGGGTGGGCCGGGGAGCTGTTTTTT
>TRBV28|TRBJ2-5|TRBD1|NA
CASRQTTGEETQYF
TGTGCCAGCAGGCAGACGACAGGGGAAGAGACCCAGTACTTC
>TRBV9|TRBJ1-5|NA|medium-sized
CASSRGGTDQPQHF
TGTGCCAGCTCTAGGGGGGGTACGGATCAGCCCCAGCATTTT
>TRBV7-9|TRBJ2-7|TRBD2|few
CASSSTSGAYEQYF
TGTGCCAGCAGCTCCACTAGCGGGGCCTACGAGCAGTACTTC
>TRBV7-9|TRBJ2-1|TRBD2|once
CASSTSSGGHHNEQFF
TGTGCCAGCAGCACCTCAAGCGGGGGGCACCACAATGAGCAGTTCTTC
>TRBV27|TRBJ1-3|NA|NA
CASSSTGFGSTIYF
TGTGCCAGCAGTTCAACAGGGTTCGGCAGCACCATATATTTT
>TRBV27|TRBJ2-3|NA|NA
CASSLGGPDTQYF
TGTGCCAGCTCCCTGGGGGGGCCGGATACGCAGTATTTT
>TRBV27|TRBJ1-2|TRBD1|NA
CASSLGQGYGYTF
TGTGCCAGCAGTTTAGGACAGGGCTATGGCTACACCTTC
>TRBV2|TRBJ2-1|NA|few
CAGSELSDEQFF
TGTGCCGGCAGTGAATTGTCGGATGAGCAGTTCTTC
>TRBV27|TRBJ2-2|NA|NA
CASSLPYTGELFF
TGTGCCAGCAGTTTACCCTACACCGGGGAGCTGTTTTTT
>TRBV9|TRBJ2-3|NA|once
CASSPHRGGRSDTQYF
TGTGCCAGCAGCCCCCACAGGGGGGGGCGGTCAGATACGCAGTATTTT
>TRBV18|TRBJ2-7|TRBD1|NA
CASSGTGAYEQYF
TGTGCCAGCTCCGGGACAGGGGCCTACGAGCAGTACTTC
>TRBV4-2|TRBJ2-5|NA|NA
CASSRQDEDGETQYF
TGTGCCAGCAGTCGACAGGACGAGGATGGGGAGACCCAGTACTTC
>TRBV13|TRBJ2-5|NA|NA
CASSRRQSQETQYF
TGTGCCAGCAGCCGAAGACAGTCTCAAGAGACCCAGTACTTC
>TRBV18|TRBJ2-3|TRBD2|NA
CASLAGLVNTDTQYF
TGTGCCAGCTTAGCGGGACTTGTCAACACAGATACGCAGTATTTT
>TRBV6-1|TRBJ2-7|TRBD1|few
CAISDPGTGGNEQYF
TGTGCCATCAGTGATCCTGGGACAGGGGGCAACGAGCAGTACTTC
>TRBV2|TRBJ2-1|TRBD2|NA
CASSPSGQRYYNEQFF
TGTGCCAGCAGCCCTAGCGGACAAAGATATTACAATGAGCAGTTCTTC
>TRBV4-1|TRBJ1-2|NA|few
CASSPTVSSGYTF
TGTGCCAGCAGCCCCACAGTATCCTCGGGCTACACCTTC
>TRBV7-2|TRBJ1-5|NA|NA
CASRSGGQPQHF
TGTGCCAGCAGATCCGGGGGACAGCCCCAGCATTTT
>TRBV4-3|TRBJ1-3|NA|NA
CASSQGSSGIGNTIYF
TGCGCCAGCAGCCAAGGGTCTTCAGGGATTGGAAACACCATATATTTT
>TRBV4-2|TRBJ2-5|TRBD2|NA
CASSPRGAGGHQETQYF
TGTGCCAGCAGCCCCCGTGGGGCGGGGGGGCACCAAGAGACCCAGTACTTC
>TRBV7-3|TRBJ1-2|TRBD1|NA
CASSWTGTGTYGYTF
TGTGCCAGCAGCTGGACCGGGACAGGGACCTATGGCTACACCTTC